Listed below are T cell receptor beta chains from one sample, sequenced in a study of blood T cell repertoires in COVID-19. Libraries were prepared by immunoSEQ multiplex PCR; TCRdb keeps only in-frame clonotypes and omits some of them. In the table there are about 92,000 clones, approximately 90% of which are singletons. The source material was peripheral blood. These receptor sequences come from a woman aged 60-75 years with COVID-19, enrolled during active disease. Each CDR3 is given with its conserved first and last residue. D genes are given only for firm matches. The size entry is marked missing in some rows and otherwise reads once, few, many or a size class.

TRBV7-2,TRBJ2-7,-,TRBD1,CASSYDRAYEQYF,TGTGCCAGCAGCTACGACAGGGCCTACGAGCAGTACTTC
TRBV2,TRBJ1-5,few,-,CASSGLIGGNQPQHF,TGTGCCAGCAGTGGACTGATCGGGGGAAATCAGCCCCAGCATTTT
TRBV10-3,TRBJ1-1,few,-,CAISSTGGWNTEAFF,TGTGCCATCAGTTCAACCGGGGGGTGGAACACTGAAGCTTTCTTT
TRBV6-1,TRBJ1-5,-,TRBD1,CASSEPGSGGQPQHF,TGTGCCAGCAGTGAGCCGGGCTCAGGGGGGCAGCCCCAGCATTTT
TRBV28,TRBJ1-1,-,-,CATETGNTEAFF,TGTGCCACCGAGACAGGGAACACTGAAGCTTTCTTT
TRBV24-1,TRBJ2-7,-,-,CATSGGRGQYF,TGTGCCACCAGTGGAGGTCGGGGGCAGTACTTC
TRBV7-9,TRBJ1-3,-,TRBD1,CASSNDRGSGNTIYF,TGTGCCAGCAGCAACGACAGGGGCTCTGGAAACACCATATATTTT
TRBV27,TRBJ2-1,-,-,CASSPSVSSYNEQFF,TGTGCCAGCAGCCCTAGCGTTTCCAGTTACAATGAGCAGTTCTTC
TRBV29-1,TRBJ1-1,-,-,CSVSTPNTEAFF,TGCAGCGTTTCAACACCGAACACTGAAGCTTTCTTT
TRBV4-1,TRBJ1-5,once,-,CASSQDDRRFNQPQHF,TGCGCCAGCAGCCAAGACGACAGGCGCTTCAATCAGCCCCAGCATTTT
TRBV11-1,TRBJ2-5,-,-,CASSFTGGTETQYF,TGTGCCAGCAGCTTTACAGGCGGAACGGAGACCCAGTACTTC
TRBV10-3,TRBJ2-5,-,TRBD1,CAISGGQGQETQYF,TGTGCCATCAGTGGGGGACAGGGCCAAGAGACCCAGTACTTC